This TCR beta chain was documented in a study of CD8+CD57+ T cells in acquired aplastic anemia (dated by TCRdb to the late 2010s). In terms of the full investigation: DNA extracted from sorted CD4+ and CD8+ cells had a mean of approximately 3.4 ug, with a range of roughly 0.2 to 30 ug. CD8+CD57+ expansion was defined as a frequency above the mean frequency observed in healthy subjects. Paper-wide results and their limitations: Some 30 CD8+ CDR3 sequences were shared between patients and controls but appeared highly expressed in patients and within their immunodominant clones. Between patients and healthy controls, no significant difference in CD8+ Simpson's diversity was found (P=0.060).

Concerning this clonotype: No antigen is known for it. Base qualities are not recorded, but no much larger clone differs from it by a single base.

The patients picked for sequencing were ones in whom flow cytometry had shown an expansion of CD8+CD57+ cells. All patients had severe acquired aplastic anemia diagnosed by International Study of Aplastic Anemia and Agranulocytosis and Camitta criteria. At the time blood was sampled, none of the patients had received any therapy. In this study, sorted CD4+ and CD8+ T cells from the blood of healthy subjects and of severe aplastic anemia patients had their TCR repertoires deep-sequenced. In the USA, patient enrollment took place under clinicaltrials.gov protocols 00001620, 01623167, 00001397, 00071045, 00081523 and 00961064. Ficoll-Paque density gradient centrifugation was used to isolate peripheral blood mononuclear cells. Before DNA extraction, CD4+ and CD8+ T cells were sorted with FACS or magnetic beads. CDR1 and CDR2, per the germline V gene (reference sequence), are DFQATT and SNEGSKA. The CDR3 numbers 14 residues from cysteine through phenylalanine. The entry retains the CDR3 DNA only, 42 bases that are in frame from base 1.

Profiling of TCR beta VDJ combinations and CDR3 sequences used genomic DNA as the template. An Illumina HiSeq 2000 was the platform used for TCR repertoire sequencing. Per the source publication's procedure: Repertoire assessment relied on Simpson's diversity index, CDR3 size and DJ length profiles, and TRBV/TRBJ rearrangement plots. Whichever DNA sequence was most abundant in the deep sequencing data was defined as the immunodominant clone. CDR3 amino acid sequences were checked for sharing between subjects and were compared against published repertoires and the VDJdb database. In-frame beta chains were kept once TCRdb had trimmed the public reads at Q25 with fastp and called clones with MiXCR. All rows with the same CDR3 protein become a single entry with the most common DNA and genes. TCRdb's processing, not the authors', yielded these V and J calls. Within this sample are some 140,000 distinct CDR3 sequences, with over 50% of them counted one time only. Approximately 12% of the sample goes to the ten largest clones.

The source of this sequence is a human donor with aplastic anemia. The V and J segments used are TRBV20-1 and TRBJ2-3, with 10 bases in between that match TRBD2. Material: sorted CD4+, CD8+, or CD8+CD57+ T cells (not recorded which) from PBMCs. For the CDR3, the sequence is CSSWTSGPTDTQYF. Here is the DNA: TGCAGCTCCTGGACTAGCGGCCCCACAGATACGCAGTATTTT.